The 24 T cell receptor beta chains reported below all come from one sample, sequenced in a study of vaccination and CD4 T cells after COVID-19. What these receptors recognize is not known. Sequencing of the DNA from cultured CD4+ T cells was carried out with the Oncomine TCR Beta short-read assay. A single record per CDR3 protein comes from TCRdb applying MiXCR to the PCR reads. The sample records about 4,500 distinct CDR3 sequences, about half being singletons. Treatment here: roughly 10-day PBMC culture with coronavirus spike peptide pools or control peptides (ViraFEST assay). Sequencing used CD4+ T cells from blood, cultured in vitro. These receptor sequences come from a human donor who had recovered from COVID-19.

The V and J genes are TRBV5-5 and TRBJ2-7; 8 bases are shared with TRBD2. The V gene end was trimmed by 3 bases and the J gene end by 3 bases; junction bases not matched to a gene: 8. The CDR3 is made up of 15 amino acids. CDR1 SGHKS and CDR2 YYEKEE come from the germline V gene (reference sequence). The CDR3 coding sequence is TGTGCCAGCAGCTCACCTAGCGGGCAAAACTACGAGCAGTACTTC. Protein: CASSSPSGQNYEQYF.

This clonotype was seen only a few times. The V and J genes are TRBV20-1 and TRBJ2-7; 7 bases match TRBD1. The V gene end was trimmed by 3 bases and the J gene end by 4 bases; junction bases not matched to a gene: 6. The CDR3 has 13 residues. Germline lookup yields CDR1 DFQATT and CDR2 SNEGSKA (reference sequence). For the CDR3, the DNA is TGCAGTGCTAGTGAGGGGGCGAGATACGAGCAGTACTTC. It encodes CSASEGARYEQYF.

This clonotype appeared a few times. The chain uses TRBV11-3 and TRBJ2-1; no reliable D call. This CDR3 is built from 15 residues. CDR1 and CDR2 from the germline V gene are SGHNT and YENEEA. V dropped 5 bases and J dropped 7 bases, with 18 bases sitting between them. The CDR3 reads CASSPTAPRGNEQFF. The CDR3 DNA is TGTGCCAGCAGCCCCACGGCCCCGAGAGGAAATGAGCAGTTCTTC.

This sequence joins TRBV20-1 and TRBJ1-2; the D is unclear. Germline CDR1 reads DFQATT; CDR2 reads SNEGSKA (reference sequence). Trimming left V 4 bases short and J 3 bases short, with 15 bases between. The CDR3 runs to 14 residues. CDR3 residues: CSAIPRYRDYGYTF. CDR3 nucleotides: TGCAGTGCTATCCCCCGGTACAGAGACTATGGCTACACCTTC.

The chain recombines TRBV29-1 with TRBJ2-7; 10 positions agree with TRBD1. CDR1 and CDR2 from the germline V gene are SQVTM and ANQGSEA. This CDR3 spans 13 amino acids. Trimming took 6 bases from V and 4 from J; bases not matched to a gene: 6. The chain's CDR3 is CSVRRDRGYEQYF. DNA of the CDR3: TGCAGCGTACGAAGGGACAGGGGATACGAGCAGTACTTC.

This clonotype is large (0.1 to 1%) within its sample. The chain carries TRBV7-2 and TRBJ2-5, with D uncertain. The CDR3 consists of 13 residues. Germline CDR1 SGHTA, CDR2 FQGNSA. The V end was cut by 3 bases, the J end by 4 bases, with 9 bases between. CDR3 region: CASSFTGGETQYF. CDR3 sequence (DNA): TGTGCCAGCAGCTTCACGGGTGGAGAGACCCAGTACTTC.

The chain joins TRBV6-1 to TRBJ1-1; D gene uncertain. CDR3 length: 16 residues. Looked up from germline, CDR1 is MNHNS and CDR2 is SASEGT. V lost 4 bases, J lost 0 bases, and 15 bases lay in between. CDR3 sequence: CASSVDAPNMNTEAFF. The CDR3 DNA is TGTGCCAGCAGTGTGGACGCCCCGAACATGAACACTGAAGCTTTCTTT.

The chain couples TRBV20-1 to TRBJ2-5; 7 bases fit TRBD2. The CDR3 is 12 amino acids. In germline, CDR1 is DFQATT, CDR2 SNEGSKA (reference sequence). V lost 6 bases and J lost 5; bases outside the gene matches: 6. DNA for the CDR3: TGCAGTGCAAAGACTAGCAGTGAGACCCAGTACTTC. It encodes CSAKTSSETQYF.

The chain combines TRBV10-3 with TRBJ1-4; 8 positions agree with TRBD1. The CDR3 contains 17 residues. Trimming cost V 6 bases and J 7 bases; bases outside gene matches: 16. Germline V gene lookup returns CDR1 ENHRY and CDR2 SYGVKD. Here the CDR3 DNA reads TGTGCCATCAGCACCGGGACAGGCAGGCCAGACAGTGAAAAACTGTTTTTT. Its translation is CAISTGTGRPDSEKLFF.

The chain joins TRBV20-1 to TRBJ2-5, with 10 nucleotides matching TRBD1. Losses at the gene ends were 4 bases for V and 5 bases for J; bases not matched to a gene: 13. The CDR3 length is 16 residues. Germline CDR1 and CDR2: DFQATT and SNEGSKA (reference sequence). This CDR3 is CSATTSTGGLRETQYF. CDR3 coding DNA: TGCAGTGCTACGACGTCGACAGGGGGCCTTAGGGAGACCCAGTACTTC.

The gene calls are TRBV12-3 or TRBV12-4 and TRBJ2-5; possibly TRBD1 for D (6 bases). The V end lost 5 bases, the J end lost 2 bases, and 12 bases lay between the germline ends. The CDR3 covers 14 residues. In nucleotides, the CDR3 is TGTGCCAGCAGTCCTACAGGGTTACAAGAGACCCAGTACTTC. Translation: CASSPTGLQETQYF.

The chain carries TRBV6-5 and TRBJ2-7; 9 bases are a match to TRBD1. The junction had 9 bases not matched to a gene; V was cut back by 4 bases and J by 2 bases. Germline V gene data show CDR1 as MNHEY and CDR2 as SVGAGI. The CDR3 loop spans 16 amino acids. Here the CDR3 reads CASSWGQGLEAYEQYF. The CDR3 DNA follows: TGTGCCAGCAGTTGGGGACAGGGTTTAGAGGCCTACGAGCAGTACTTC.

This clonotype was seen a few times. The V call is TRBV20-1, the J call TRBJ2-1; TRBD2 matches 13 bases. The DNA end lines up better with TRBJ2-7; the J call may be wrong. Germline V gene sequence: CDR1 DFQATT, CDR2 SNEGSKA (reference sequence). The CDR3 runs 14 residues. The CDR3 sequence: CSASGTSGAYEQYF. CDR3 DNA: TGCAGTGCTAGCGGGACTAGCGGGGCCTACGAGCAGTACTTC.

This clonotype was found a few times. This chain joins TRBV20-1 and TRBJ2-5; TRBD1 matches at 10 bases. The CDR3 sequence is 14 residues long. Per germline, CDR1 DFQATT and CDR2 SNEGSKA (reference sequence). The CDR3 is CGVLGQDRGETQYF. Here the CDR3 DNA reads TGCGGGGTACTTGGGCAGGACAGGGGGGAGACCCAGTACTTC.

The chain recombines TRBV6-1 with TRBJ1-1; 8 bases map to TRBD1. This CDR3 is 13 amino acids long. Trimming cost V 6 bases and J 8 bases; bases outside gene matches: 8. The germline V gene encodes CDR1 MNHNS and CDR2 SASEGT. Written as DNA, the CDR3 is TGTGCCAGCAGGCAGACAGGGGCCGACGAAGCTTTCTTT. It specifies CASRQTGADEAFF.

The J gene is TRBJ1-2, the V gene TRBV4-2, with no clear D. The germline V and J ends were trimmed by 1 base and 0 bases, with 9 bases remaining between them. Germline V CDR1 and CDR2: LGHNA, YNFKEQ. This CDR3 is 15 amino acids long. The CDR3 coding sequence is TGTGCCAGCAGCCAAGGCTTTCAGGCTAACTATGGCTACACCTTC. This encodes CASSQGFQANYGYTF.

The chain links TRBV19 to TRBJ1-5; D is possibly TRBD1 (6 bases). V lost 3 bases to trimming and J lost 1 base, with 7 bases between them. This CDR3 is built from 14 residues. Germline V CDR1 and CDR2: LNHDA, SQIVND (reference sequence). CDR3 in DNA: TGTGCCAGTAGTATCGGACAGAGCAATCAGCCCCAGCATTTT. Translated, it gives CASSIGQSNQPQHF.

V gene TRBV5-1 combines with J gene TRBJ2-3; D gene uncertain. V lost 0 bases and J lost 2, with 13 bases in between. The CDR3 is 16 residues long. CDR1 is SGHRS, CDR2 YFSETQ, per germline. The CDR3 bases are TGCGCCAGCAGCTTGGGGGCGGCTGAGTTCACAGATACGCAGTATTTT. Translating gives CASSLGAAEFTDTQYF.

V gene TRBV30 combines with J gene TRBJ1-6; tentative D call: TRBD1 (6 bases). Per germline, CDR1 GTSNPN and CDR2 SVGIG (reference sequence). This CDR3 spans 14 amino acids. V lost 7 bases, J lost 5 bases, and 15 bases lay in between. The CDR3 region is CAYIPGHDNSPLHF. The CDR3 DNA is TGTGCCTACATCCCGGGACACGATAATTCACCCCTCCACTTT. The entire variable domain, with the rest obtained from reference TRBV30 and TRBJ1-6, is as follows: SQTIHQWPATLVQPVGSPLSLECTVEGTSNPNLYWYRQAAGRGLQLLFYSVGIGQISSEVPQNLSASRPQDRQFILSSKKLLLSDSGFYLCAYIPGHDNSPLHFGNGTRLTVT.

This clonotype is termed medium-sized. The V gene is TRBV6-2 or TRBV6-3, the J gene TRBJ2-7, with 7 bases that match TRBD1. CDR1 is MNHEY and CDR2 is SVGEGT in the germline V gene. The length of the CDR3 is 15 residues. With V trimmed by 6 bases and J by 1 base, 9 bases remained unmatched. The CDR3 here is CASSPDRPRSYEQYF. CDR3 DNA sequence: TGTGCCAGCAGCCCGGACAGGCCACGATCCTACGAGCAGTACTTC.

This clonotype was seen a few times. This chain joins TRBV6-1 and TRBJ1-2; TRBD1 is a possible D gene (6 bases). The CDR3 is 14 amino acids. Trimming pared 6 bases from V and 3 bases from J, leaving 14 bases between. Looked up from germline, CDR1 is MNHNS and CDR2 is SASEGT. CDR3 coding DNA: TGTGCCAGCAGAAACAGGGATTCTCACTATGGCTACACCTTC. Translated, it gives CASRNRDSHYGYTF.

This clonotype is medium-sized in the sample. V gene TRBV12-3 or TRBV12-4 combines with J gene TRBJ1-2, with a possible D match to TRBD1 (5 bases). With 2 bases removed from V and 8 bases from J, the gap between germline ends came to 15 bases. This CDR3 has 14 amino acids. Here the CDR3 DNA reads TGTGCCAGCAGTTTAACCGTCCAGGGCAGCGGCTACACCTTC. It is translated as CASSLTVQGSGYTF.

The J gene is TRBJ2-5, the V gene TRBV10-2; 7 bases line up with TRBD1. The CDR3 is 15 residues long. J lost 2 bases, V lost 2 bases, and 5 bases had no gene match. Germline CDR1 is WSHSY and CDR2 is SAAADI. For the CDR3, the DNA is TGCGCCAGCAGTGAGAGGCAGGGGGTTCAAGAGACCCAGTACTTC. Its protein product is CASSERQGVQETQYF.

V and J are TRBV7-9 and TRBJ1-2; possibly TRBD1 for D (6 bases). The V gene lost 2 bases and the J gene lost 5 bases, with 9 bases spanning the gap. Germline values: CDR1 SEHNR, CDR2 FQNEAQ (reference sequence). This CDR3 comprises 13 residues. DNA of the CDR3: TGTGCCAGCAGCTTAAAAGGGGGATATGGCTACACCTTC. Translating gives CASSLKGGYGYTF.